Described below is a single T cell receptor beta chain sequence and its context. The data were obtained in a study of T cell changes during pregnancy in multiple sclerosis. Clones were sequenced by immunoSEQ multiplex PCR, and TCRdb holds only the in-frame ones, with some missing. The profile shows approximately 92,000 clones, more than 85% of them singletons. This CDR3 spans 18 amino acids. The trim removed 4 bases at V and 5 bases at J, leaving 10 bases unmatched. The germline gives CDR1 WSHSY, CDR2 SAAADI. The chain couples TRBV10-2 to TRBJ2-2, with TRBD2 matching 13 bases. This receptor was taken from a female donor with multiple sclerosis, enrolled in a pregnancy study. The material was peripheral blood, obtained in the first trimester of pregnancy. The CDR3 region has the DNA TGCGCCAGCAGTGTACTAGCGGGAGGGCACTCTAGGACCGGGGAGCTGTTTTTT. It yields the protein CASSVLAGGHSRTGELFF.